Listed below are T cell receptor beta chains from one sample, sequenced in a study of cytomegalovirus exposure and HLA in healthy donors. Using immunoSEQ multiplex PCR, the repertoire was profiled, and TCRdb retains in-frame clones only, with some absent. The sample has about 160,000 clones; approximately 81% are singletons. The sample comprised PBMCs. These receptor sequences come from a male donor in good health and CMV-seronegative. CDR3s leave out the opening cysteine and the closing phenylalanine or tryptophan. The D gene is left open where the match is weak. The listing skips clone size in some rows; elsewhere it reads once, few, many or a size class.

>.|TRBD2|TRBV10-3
AISKSGGQGNEQF
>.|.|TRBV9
ASSVELRDHEQY
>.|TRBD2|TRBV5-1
ASSYGLAGEEQY
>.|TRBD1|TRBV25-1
ASSEWGQELHGEKLF
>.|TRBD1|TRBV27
ASGSGTGSSYNEQF
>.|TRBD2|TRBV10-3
AISEPLSGQTYEQY
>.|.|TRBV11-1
ASSIIRDSSYNEQF
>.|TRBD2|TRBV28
ASSSDRLAGEETQY
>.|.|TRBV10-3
AISDGQPTGEQY
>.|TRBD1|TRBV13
ASSPQFGTGSYEQY
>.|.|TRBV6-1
ASTLNRDSLTLH
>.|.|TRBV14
ASSQEGEQY
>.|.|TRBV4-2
ASSQGELNTEAF
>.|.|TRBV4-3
ASSQGERGEQF
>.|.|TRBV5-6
ASSFGTEAF
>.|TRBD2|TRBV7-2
ASSLAASGRVNTDTQY
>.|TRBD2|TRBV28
ASSPPTSGGFNEQY
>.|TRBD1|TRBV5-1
ASSLDRGLNTEAF
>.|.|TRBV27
ASSLQGRGSNQPQH
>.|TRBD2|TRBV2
ASSLSGSSTDTQY
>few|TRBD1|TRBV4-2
ASRPPGQGPGYGYT
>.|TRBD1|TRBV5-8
ASSKGDRGPSGNTIY
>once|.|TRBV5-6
ASSLEARGEETQY
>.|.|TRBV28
ASSQQNTGELF
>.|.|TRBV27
ASSSGASGSSYEQY
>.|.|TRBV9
ASSVESRVGQETQY
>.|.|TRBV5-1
ASSGTGRSSYEQY
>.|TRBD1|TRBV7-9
ASRSLRGQGVVADTQY
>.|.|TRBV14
ASSQGAGRGNTEAF
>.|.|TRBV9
ASSPRDLGGTTEAF
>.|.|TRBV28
ASSSPAGPYNSPLH
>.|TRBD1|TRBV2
ASSPRTGTYEQY
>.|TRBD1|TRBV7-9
ASSLSGQGNTEAF
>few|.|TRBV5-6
ASSNLAVADTQY
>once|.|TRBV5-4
ASSPRVSYNEQF
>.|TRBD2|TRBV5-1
ASSRGVVGGPAPGTQY
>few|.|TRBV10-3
AISPTDSNYGYT